These 17 T cell receptor beta chains share one sample of origin, sequenced in a study of post-analysis software for immune sequencing data. Broader study findings: TRBV5-6, TRBV5-1 and TRBV20-1 belonged to a set of a handful of TRBV segments that were more frequent in patients than controls.

TCR beta libraries were prepared from cDNA with unique molecular identifiers. TCRdb recomputed calls from the PCR reads with MiXCR, one row per CDR3 protein. The table lists about half a million distinct CDR3 sequences, under 40% of them singletons, with approximately 6% in the top ten. These receptors have no identified antigens. Sequencing was carried out using blood. The receptors were sampled from a girl between 2 and 17 years old with multiple sclerosis.

In its sample, this clonotype was seen once. This chain joins TRBV2 and TRBJ2-3; weak D call: TRBD2 (5 bases). Germline CDR1 reads SNHLY; CDR2 reads FYNNEI. V lost 6 bases and J lost 3, with 22 bases in between. The CDR3 totals 17 residues. The CDR3 DNA reads TGTGCCAGCAGGGCCCCGTTACTACTAGTGGATACAGATACGCAGTATTTT. This gives the protein CASRAPLLLVDTDTQYF. Together with reference TRBV2 and TRBJ2-3, the CDR3 gives the full variable domain: EPEVTQTPSHQVTQMGQEVILRCVPISNHLYFYWYRQILGQKVEFLVSFYNNEISEKSEIFDDQFSVERPDGSNFTLKIRSTKLEDSAMYFCASRAPLLLVDTDTQYFGPGTRLTVL.

This chain joins TRBV12-3 or TRBV12-4 and TRBJ2-7; 10 bases are shared with TRBD2. This CDR3 contains 14 residues. The V gene end was trimmed by 10 bases and the J gene end by 4 bases; junction bases not matched to a gene: 10. The CDR3 coding sequence is TGTGCCACCACTAGCGGGGAATATAAGTACGAGCAGTACTTC. Protein sequence: CATTSGEYKYEQYF.

This clonotype was seen more than once but under ten times. V usage is TRBV3-1 and J usage is TRBJ2-4; TRBD2 might be the D (6 bases). CDR1 is LGHDT and CDR2 is YNNKEL in the germline V gene (reference sequence). Trimming shortened V by 7 bases and J by 8 bases, and 18 bases separated the two germline ends. The CDR3 covers 14 residues. Written as DNA, the CDR3 is TGTGCCAGCACCGCGGGATGGAAGCGTGACATTCAGTACTTC. Its protein product is CASTAGWKRDIQYF.

This sequence joins TRBV6-9 and TRBJ1-5; a weak D match, TRBD1 (6 bases). Looked up from germline, CDR1 is MNHGY and CDR2 is SVAAGI. The CDR3 has 14 residues. V was pared by 11 bases and J by 0 bases, with 14 bases between. The CDR3 coding sequence is TGTGCCCGATGGACAGCGCATAGCAATCAGCCCCAGCATTTT. It specifies CARWTAHSNQPQHF.

The CDR3 nucleotides are TGTGCCAGCAGCTTCCAGAGACAGTACAATGAGCAGTTCTTC. Translation gives CASSFQRQYNEQFF. V usage is TRBV3-1 and J usage is TRBJ2-1; TRBD1 might be the D (5 bases). Germline CDR1 reads LGHDT; CDR2 reads YNNKEL (reference sequence). The CDR3 runs to 14 residues. Trimming took 5 bases from V and 4 from J, leaving 12 bases between them.

The chain is built from TRBV14 and TRBJ2-5; D unresolved. The J call could be wrong; TRBJ2-4 is a better fit for the DNA end. The V gene's germline CDR1 is SGHDN and CDR2 FVKESK. CDR3 length equals 13 residues. The CDR3 DNA is TGTGCCAGCAGCTACTCGGCCAAAAACATTCAGTACTTC. It codes for CASSYSAKNIQYF.

The chain is built from TRBV10-3 and TRBJ1-1; D not certain. Looked up from germline, CDR1 is ENHRY and CDR2 is SYGVKD. The CDR3 extends over 13 amino acids. V shed 4 bases and J shed 0 bases, with 6 bases lying between them. CDR3 nucleotide sequence: TGTGCCATCAGTGCGAATATGAACACTGAAGCTTTCTTT. Its translation: CAISANMNTEAFF.

J is TRBJ2-1 and V is TRBV7-2; D tentatively reads TRBD1 or TRBD2 (5 bases each). The germline CDR1 and CDR2 sequences are SGHTA and FQGNSA. With 3 bases removed from V and 7 bases from J, the gap between germline ends came to 19 bases. This CDR3 is built from 16 residues. The CDR3 protein is CASSFDGAFLANEQFF. Here the CDR3 DNA reads TGTGCCAGCAGCTTCGACGGGGCATTCTTGGCGAATGAGCAGTTCTTC. The full variable domain, rest sourced from reference TRBV7-2 and TRBJ2-1, is GAGVSQSPSNKVTEKGKDVELRCDPISGHTALYWYRQSLGQGLEFLIYFQGNSAPDKSGLPSDRFSAERTGGSVSTLTIQRTQQEDSAVYLCASSFDGAFLANEQFFGPGTRLTVL.

V and J are TRBV20-1 and TRBJ2-1, with D perhaps matching TRBD2 (5 bases). This CDR3 is 13 amino acids long. Germline-derived CDR1 and CDR2 are DFQATT and SNEGSKA (reference sequence). V shed 4 bases and J shed 7 bases, with 14 bases lying between them. The CDR3 DNA follows: TGCAGTGCTATTCGGGGTTTGAAGAATGAGCAGTTCTTC. It yields the protein CSAIRGLKNEQFF.

The chain couples TRBV5-1 to TRBJ2-5, with D perhaps given as TRBD1 or TRBD2 (6 bases each). Germline V gene sequence: CDR1 SGHRS, CDR2 YFSETQ. The V end lost 6 bases, the J end lost 5 bases, and 14 bases lay between the germline ends. CDR3 length equals 13 residues. DNA for the CDR3: TGCGCCAGCAATCTCGGGGGCCGGGAGACCCAGTACTTC. This codes for CASNLGGRETQYF.

The chain carries TRBV9 and TRBJ2-2; maybe TRBD2 (5 bases). The CDR3 is 16 amino acids. V was trimmed by 0 bases and J by 4 bases, leaving 13 bases between them. Germline CDR1 SGDLS, CDR2 YYNGEE. The CDR3 DNA is TGTGCCAGCAGCGTAGCGTCTAGCCCGAGCACCGGGGAGCTGTTTTTT. Protein: CASSVASSPSTGELFF.

As to this clonotype: A much larger clone sits a single nucleotide away, making a read error possible. The V gene is TRBV12-3 or TRBV12-4, the J gene TRBJ2-1; 7 bases agree with TRBD1. V trimming: 3 bases; J trimming: 2 bases; junction bases outside the gene matches: 7. The CDR3 contains 16 residues. DNA of the CDR3: TGTGCCAGCAGTTTCGGTGGGGACAGTCCCTACAATGAGCAGTTCTTC. Its translation is CASSFGGDSPYNEQFF.

The chain recombines TRBV6-5 with TRBJ1-1; 9 positions agree with TRBD1. The CDR3 is made up of 15 amino acids. Germline assignment: CDR1 MNHEY and CDR2 SVGAGI. Unmatched junction bases numbered 7, after V lost 3 bases and J lost 5 bases. CDR3 in amino acids: CASSYPGTGSTEAFF. DNA of the CDR3: TGTGCCAGCAGTTATCCCGGGACAGGGAGTACTGAAGCTTTCTTT.

As DNA, the CDR3 is TGTGCCAGCAGCTTGGAGGACAGGGCGATCAGGGGGCAGTATTTT. It translates to CASSLEDRAIRGQYF. The genes are TRBV5-6 and TRBJ2-3; 8 bases map to TRBD1. The length of the CDR3 is 15 residues. V dropped 0 bases and J dropped 11; count of bases not matched to a gene: 11. Per germline, CDR1 SGHDT and CDR2 YYEEEE.

V usage is TRBV20-1 and J usage is TRBJ1-1; D is possibly TRBD1 (5 bases). The germline CDR1 and CDR2 sequences are DFQATT and SNEGSKA (reference sequence). The CDR3 extends over 14 amino acids. V shed 3 bases and J shed 0 bases, with 11 bases lying between them. The CDR3 nucleotides read TGCAGTGCTAGCTTGGGACGGCTGAACACTGAAGCTTTCTTT. Translated, it gives CSASLGRLNTEAFF.

As for this clonotype: This may be a read error: a much more frequent sequence differs by one nucleotide. This sequence joins TRBV28 and TRBJ1-2, with D possibly being TRBD1 (6 bases). CDR3 size: 14 residues. Per the germline V gene, CDR1 is MDHEN and CDR2 is SYDVKM. V was pared by 11 bases and J by 2 bases, with 18 bases between. The CDR3 loop reads CAGGGGRSNYGYTF. CDR3 nucleotide sequence: TGTGCCGGCGGTGGGGGCAGATCGAACTATGGCTACACCTTC.

This rearrangement joins TRBV11-2 to TRBJ2-1; D is unclear. Trimming removed 0 bases from V and 4 bases from J, with 10 bases in between. The V gene's germline CDR1 is SGHAT and CDR2 FQNNGV. This CDR3 region has 15 residues. CDR3 sequence: CASSLDGYTYNEQFF. CDR3 in DNA: TGTGCCAGCAGCTTAGACGGGTACACGTACAATGAGCAGTTCTTC.